This T cell receptor (beta chain) was identified during a study of spatial heterogeneity in lung cancer. Study results and limitations: Blood showed ubiquitous tumor TCRs more often at resection than at routine follow-up.

The sample holds many counts of this clonotype. Its specificity is unknown. A single record per CDR3 protein comes from TCRdb applying MiXCR to the 5' RACE reads. The table includes approximately 43,000 distinct CDR3 sequences, about 10% detected once. Time point noted: blood at routine non-recurrence follow-up after resection. Material for sequencing was whole RNA from tumor, nontumor lung or frozen PBMC, left unsorted. Germline V gene lookup returns CDR1 SQVTM and CDR2 ANQGSEA. The CDR3 runs 14 residues. The V segment lost 8 bases and the J segment 2 bases; nucleotides outside the gene matches: 8. The sample in question was PBMCs, obtained at follow-up. This receptor was obtained from a female donor with early-stage non-small cell lung cancer. This rearrangement joins TRBV29-1 to TRBJ2-3; 9 bases fit TRBD2. The CDR3 DNA reads TGCAGCTTGCGAAGCGGGGGGTTCACAGATACGCAGTATTTT. Its protein is CSLRSGGFTDTQYF.